This TCR beta chain stems from a study of T-cell memory formation after mild COVID-19. Study observations and caveats: CD4/CD8 balance characterized clones contracting day 15 to 85, and CD4+ skew characterized later expanders. Memory cells collected pre-infection included some clones that later responded, suggesting cross-reactive memory joined. CD4+ contracting clones lay mainly in CM and EM, CD8+ ones in EMRA.

Constant-segment primers and 5'RACE yielded cDNA libraries for TCR alpha and TCR beta, each carrying sample barcodes and UMIs. TCRdb reprocessed the 5' RACE reads with MiXCR, giving one entry per CDR3 protein. Among some 190,000 distinct CDR3 sequences listed, roughly 17% were seen once. This clonotype has only a few counts. Its antigen is not known. The CDR3 is 17 residues long. V trimming: 6 bases; J trimming: 4 bases; junction bases outside the gene matches: 16. The chain recombines TRBV12-3 or TRBV12-4 with TRBJ2-7; 9 bases are a match to TRBD2. The sequence derives from an adult woman who had mild COVID-19 (a few samples of this study predate the infection). Cell type and time point are not known. The sample consisted of PBMCs or a T cell subset sorted from them (not recorded which). The CDR3 DNA follows: TGTGCCAGCAGCCTTAGTAGCGGGGGAAGAATGTCTTACGAGCAGTACTTC. Translating gives CASSLSSGGRMSYEQYF.